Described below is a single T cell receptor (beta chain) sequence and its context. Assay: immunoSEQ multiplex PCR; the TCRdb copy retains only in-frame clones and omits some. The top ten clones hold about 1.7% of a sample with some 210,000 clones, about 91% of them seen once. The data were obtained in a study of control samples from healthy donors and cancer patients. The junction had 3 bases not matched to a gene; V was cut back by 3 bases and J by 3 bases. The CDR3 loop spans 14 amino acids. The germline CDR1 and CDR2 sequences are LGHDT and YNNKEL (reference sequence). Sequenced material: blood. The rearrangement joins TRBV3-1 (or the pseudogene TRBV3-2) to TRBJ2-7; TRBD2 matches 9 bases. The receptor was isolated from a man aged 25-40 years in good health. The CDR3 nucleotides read TGTGCCAGCAGCCATGCGGGGGGGCACTACGAGCAGTACTTC. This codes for CASSHAGGHYEQYF.